These 6 T cell receptor beta chains share one sample of origin, sequenced in a study of blood T cell repertoires in COVID-19. Using immunoSEQ multiplex PCR, the repertoire was profiled, and TCRdb retains in-frame clones only, with some absent. The sample consists of hundreds of thousands of clones, around 89% of them appearing once. Sequenced material: PBMCs or T cells enriched from blood (not recorded which). The origin of the receptors is a man younger than 40 who had recovered from COVID-19.

This clone was counted only a few times. The chain couples TRBV19 to TRBJ1-3; perhaps TRBD1 as D (6 bases). Germline CDR1 is LNHDA and CDR2 is SQIVND (reference sequence). Trimming took 5 bases from V and 2 from J, leaving 13 bases between them. The CDR3 is 15 amino acids. CDR3 in amino acids: CASSSQGPTGNTIYF. The CDR3 DNA follows: TGTGCCAGTAGTTCCCAGGGGCCCACTGGAAACACCATATATTTT.

This clone was recorded a few times. V gene TRBV7-9 combines with J gene TRBJ2-7; TRBD1 aligns across 7 bases. The V gene end was trimmed by 4 bases and the J gene end by 1 base; junction bases not matched to a gene: 4. Germline V gives CDR1 SEHNR, CDR2 FQNEAQ (reference sequence). The CDR3 totals 14 residues. CDR3 in DNA: TGTGCCAGCAGCTGGGACAGAAGGTCCTACGAGCAGTACTTC. Translating it yields CASSWDRRSYEQYF.

This chain links TRBV19 with TRBJ1-2; 8 nucleotides align to TRBD1. The CDR3 runs 12 residues. The germline gives CDR1 LNHDA, CDR2 SQIVND (reference sequence). Germline trimming cut 6 bases from V and 6 bases from J; bases unmatched to any gene: 3. CDR3: CASSRQGHGYTF. CDR3 coding DNA: TGTGCCAGTAGCCGACAGGGGCATGGCTACACCTTC.

The CDR3 nucleotides are TGCGCCAGCAGCTTGGGCGTCTCTGGAAACACCATATATTTT. Protein: CASSLGVSGNTIYF. This rearrangement joins TRBV5-1 to TRBJ1-3; D remains ambiguous. The CDR3 sequence is 14 residues long. The germline V gene encodes CDR1 SGHRS and CDR2 YFSETQ. V lost 0 bases to trimming and J lost 0 bases, with 4 bases between them.

The genes are TRBV2 and TRBJ2-2; 7 bases line up with TRBD1. The ends lost 7 bases at V and 6 bases at J; junction bases unmatched: 8. Germline-derived CDR1 and CDR2 are SNHLY and FYNNEI. CDR3 length: 14 amino acids. The CDR3 nucleotides are TGTGCCAGCAACCTACAGGGGTCGGCCGGGGAGCTGTTTTTT. Translated: CASNLQGSAGELFF.

This clone was seen more than once but under ten times. The same CDR3 is also encoded by other DNA sequences in this sample. The V call is TRBV2, the J call TRBJ1-6, with D uncertain. V lost 3 bases, J lost 7 bases, and 7 bases lay in between. The CDR3 extends over 13 amino acids. Germline CDR1 SNHLY, CDR2 FYNNEI. CDR3 loop: CASSERGNSPLHF. DNA for the CDR3: TGTGCCAGCAGTGAGAGAGGGAATTCACCCCTCCACTTT.